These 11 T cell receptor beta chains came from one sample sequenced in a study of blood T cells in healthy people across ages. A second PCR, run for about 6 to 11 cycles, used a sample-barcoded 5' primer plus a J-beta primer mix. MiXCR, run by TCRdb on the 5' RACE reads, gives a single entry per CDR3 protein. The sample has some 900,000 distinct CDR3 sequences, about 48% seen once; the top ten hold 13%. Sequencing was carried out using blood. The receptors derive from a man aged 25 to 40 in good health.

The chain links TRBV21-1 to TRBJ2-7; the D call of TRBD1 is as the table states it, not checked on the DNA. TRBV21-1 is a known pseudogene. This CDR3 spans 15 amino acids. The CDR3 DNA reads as TGTGCCAGCAGCAAAGACAGGGACCCAAGCTACGAGCAGTACTTC. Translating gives CASSKDRDPSYEQYF.

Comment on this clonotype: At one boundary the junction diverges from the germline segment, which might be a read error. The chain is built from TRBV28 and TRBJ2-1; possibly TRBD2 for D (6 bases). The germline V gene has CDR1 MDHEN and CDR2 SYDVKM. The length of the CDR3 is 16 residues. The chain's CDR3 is CASSFGTRASYNEQFF. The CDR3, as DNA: TGTGCTAGCAGTTTTGGGACTCGCGCATCCTACAATGAGCAGTTCTTC.

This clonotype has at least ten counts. The CDR3 loop reads CASSQGQGVSGYTF. For the CDR3, the DNA is TGCGCCAGCAGCCAAGGGCAGGGGGTTAGTGGCTACACCTTC. This chain connects TRBV4-1 to TRBJ1-2; 7 nucleotides align to TRBD1. CDR1 and CDR2 from the germline V gene are MGHRA and YSYEKL. V lost 1 base and J lost 7; bases outside the gene matches: 6. The CDR3 spans 14 residues.

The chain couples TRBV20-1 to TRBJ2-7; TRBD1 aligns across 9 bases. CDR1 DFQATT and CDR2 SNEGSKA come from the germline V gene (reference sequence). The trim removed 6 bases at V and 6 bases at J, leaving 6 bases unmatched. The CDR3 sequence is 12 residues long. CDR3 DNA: TGCAGTGCCGTTACAGGGGGCGCCGAGCAGTACTTC. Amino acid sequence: CSAVTGGAEQYF.

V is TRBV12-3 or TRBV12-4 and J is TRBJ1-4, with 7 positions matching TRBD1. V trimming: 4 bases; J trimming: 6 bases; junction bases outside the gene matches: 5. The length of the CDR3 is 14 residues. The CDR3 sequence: CASSSDRDDEKLFF. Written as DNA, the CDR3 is TGTGCCAGCAGTTCCGACAGGGACGATGAAAAACTGTTTTTT.

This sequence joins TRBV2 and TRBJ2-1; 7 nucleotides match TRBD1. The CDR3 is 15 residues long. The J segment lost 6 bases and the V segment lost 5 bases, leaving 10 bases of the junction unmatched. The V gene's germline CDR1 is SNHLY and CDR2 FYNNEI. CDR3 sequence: CASSSVRGRGNEQFF. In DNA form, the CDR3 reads TGTGCCAGCAGTTCCGTTAGGGGGCGAGGCAATGAGCAGTTCTTC.

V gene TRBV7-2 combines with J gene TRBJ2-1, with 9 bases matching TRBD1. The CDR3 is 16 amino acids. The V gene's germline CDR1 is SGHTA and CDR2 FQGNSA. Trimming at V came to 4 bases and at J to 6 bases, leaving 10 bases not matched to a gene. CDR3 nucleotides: TGTGCCAGCAGCTCGGAGGGACAGGGTATCCCCAATGAGCAGTTCTTC. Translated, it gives CASSSEGQGIPNEQFF.

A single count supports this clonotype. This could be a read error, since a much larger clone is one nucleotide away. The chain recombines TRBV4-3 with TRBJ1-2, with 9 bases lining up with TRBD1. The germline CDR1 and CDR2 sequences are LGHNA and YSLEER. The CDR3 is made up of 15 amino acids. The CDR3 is CVSSQESRQGDRYTF. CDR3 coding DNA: TGCGTCAGCAGCCAAGAGAGTAGACAGGGGGATCGCTACACCTTC.

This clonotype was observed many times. The CDR3 region is CASSSGTANSGANVLTF. The CDR3 nucleotides are TGTGCCAGCAGCTCCGGGACAGCGAATTCTGGGGCCAACGTCCTGACTTTC. This chain connects TRBV13 to TRBJ2-6; TRBD1 aligns across 7 bases. CDR3 length equals 17 residues. J lost 1 base, V lost 4 bases, and 7 bases had no gene match. Germline V gene sequence: CDR1 PRHDT, CDR2 FYEKMQ (reference sequence).

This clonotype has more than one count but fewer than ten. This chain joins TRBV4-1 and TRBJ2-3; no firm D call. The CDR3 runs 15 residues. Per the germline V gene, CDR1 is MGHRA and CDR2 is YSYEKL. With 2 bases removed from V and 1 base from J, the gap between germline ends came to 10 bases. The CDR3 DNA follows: TGCGCCAGCAGCCAACCATCGAGCGGCACAGATACGCAGTATTTT. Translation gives CASSQPSSGTDTQYF.

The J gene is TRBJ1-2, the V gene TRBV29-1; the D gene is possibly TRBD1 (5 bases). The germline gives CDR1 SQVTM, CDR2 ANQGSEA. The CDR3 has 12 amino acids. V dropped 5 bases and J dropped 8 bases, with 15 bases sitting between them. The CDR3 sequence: CSVNIQGGGYTF. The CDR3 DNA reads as TGCAGCGTTAATATCCAGGGAGGCGGCTACACCTTC.